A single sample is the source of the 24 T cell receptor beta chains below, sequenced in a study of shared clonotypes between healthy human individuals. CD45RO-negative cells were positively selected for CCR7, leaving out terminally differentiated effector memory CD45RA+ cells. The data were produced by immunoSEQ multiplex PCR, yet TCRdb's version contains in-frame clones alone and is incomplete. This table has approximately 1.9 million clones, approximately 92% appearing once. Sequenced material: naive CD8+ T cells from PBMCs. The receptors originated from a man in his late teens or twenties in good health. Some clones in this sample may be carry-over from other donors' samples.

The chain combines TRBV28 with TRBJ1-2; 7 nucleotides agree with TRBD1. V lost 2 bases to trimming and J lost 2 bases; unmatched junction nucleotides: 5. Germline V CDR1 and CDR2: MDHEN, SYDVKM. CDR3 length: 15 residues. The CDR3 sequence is CASSLRTGRNYGYTF. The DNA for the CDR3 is TGTGCCAGCAGTTTACGGACAGGACGAAACTATGGCTACACCTTC.

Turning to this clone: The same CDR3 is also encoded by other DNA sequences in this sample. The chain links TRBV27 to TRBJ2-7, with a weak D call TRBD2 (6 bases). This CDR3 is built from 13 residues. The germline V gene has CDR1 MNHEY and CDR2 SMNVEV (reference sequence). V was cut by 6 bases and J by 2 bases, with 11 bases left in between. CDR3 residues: CASSWGLTYEQYF. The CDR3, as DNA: TGTGCCAGCAGCTGGGGACTGACCTACGAGCAGTACTTC.

The CDR3 DNA follows: TGTGCCAGCAGGGGAGGACAGGGTAATAGGTACTTC. Translated: CASRGGQGNRYF. This rearrangement joins TRBV6-5 to TRBJ2-7; TRBD1 matches 8 bases. The CDR3 runs 12 residues. CDR1 is MNHEY, CDR2 SVGAGI, per germline. Trimming removed 6 bases from V and 12 bases from J; junction bases left unmatched: 10.

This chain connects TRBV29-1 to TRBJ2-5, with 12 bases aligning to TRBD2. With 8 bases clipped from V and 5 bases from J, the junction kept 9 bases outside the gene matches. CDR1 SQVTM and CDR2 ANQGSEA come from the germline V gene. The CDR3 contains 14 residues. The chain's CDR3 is CSTSSGRGWETQYF. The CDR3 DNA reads TGCAGCACCTCTAGCGGGAGGGGTTGGGAGACCCAGTACTTC.

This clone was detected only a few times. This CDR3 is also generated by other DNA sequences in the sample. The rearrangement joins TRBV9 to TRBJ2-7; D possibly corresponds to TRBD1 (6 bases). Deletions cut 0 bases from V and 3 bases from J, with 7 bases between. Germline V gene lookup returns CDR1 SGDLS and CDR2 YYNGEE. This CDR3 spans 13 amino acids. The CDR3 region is CASSVGDNYEQYF. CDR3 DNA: TGTGCCAGCAGCGTAGGGGACAACTACGAGCAGTACTTC.

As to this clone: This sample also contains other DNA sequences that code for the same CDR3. The CDR3 protein is CASSLGLSGIYEQYF. DNA of the CDR3: TGTGCCAGCAGCTTAGGGCTCAGCGGGATCTACGAGCAGTACTTC. The chain combines TRBV11-2 with TRBJ2-7; 7 bases line up with TRBD2. V lost 1 base and J lost 3; bases outside the gene matches: 6. The CDR3 loop spans 15 amino acids. The germline V gene encodes CDR1 SGHAT and CDR2 FQNNGV.

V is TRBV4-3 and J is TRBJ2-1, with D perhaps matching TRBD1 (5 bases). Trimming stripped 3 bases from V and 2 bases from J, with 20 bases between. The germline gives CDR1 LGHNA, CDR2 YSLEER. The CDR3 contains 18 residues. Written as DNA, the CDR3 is TGCGCCAGCAGCCATTTCCATAATAGGGGAAGGGCCTACAATGAGCAGTTCTTC. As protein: CASSHFHNRGRAYNEQFF.

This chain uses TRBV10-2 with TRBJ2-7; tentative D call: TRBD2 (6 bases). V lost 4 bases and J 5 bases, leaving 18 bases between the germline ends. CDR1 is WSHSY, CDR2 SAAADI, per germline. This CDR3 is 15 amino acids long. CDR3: CASSAPGLPNHEQYF. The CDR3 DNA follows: TGCGCCAGCAGTGCCCCGGGACTGCCGAACCACGAGCAGTACTTC.

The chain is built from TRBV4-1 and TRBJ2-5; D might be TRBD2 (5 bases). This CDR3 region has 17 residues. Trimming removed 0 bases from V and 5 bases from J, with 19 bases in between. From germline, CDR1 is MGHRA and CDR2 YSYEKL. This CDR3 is CASSQDRGLEESETQYF. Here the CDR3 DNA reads TGCGCCAGCAGCCAAGATCGAGGGTTAGAAGAGTCGGAGACCCAGTACTTC.

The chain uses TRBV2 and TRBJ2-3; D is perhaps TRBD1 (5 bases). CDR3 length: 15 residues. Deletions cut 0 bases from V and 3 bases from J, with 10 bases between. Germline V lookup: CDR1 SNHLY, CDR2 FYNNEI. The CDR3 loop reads CASSEATGGTDTQYF. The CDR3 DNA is TGTGCCAGCAGTGAAGCCACAGGTGGGACAGATACGCAGTATTTT. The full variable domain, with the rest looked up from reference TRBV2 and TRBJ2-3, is EPEVTQTPSHQVTQMGQEVILRCVPISNHLYFYWYRQILGQKVEFLVSFYNNEISEKSEIFDDQFSVERPDGSNFTLKIRSTKLEDSAMYFCASSEATGGTDTQYFGPGTRLTVL.

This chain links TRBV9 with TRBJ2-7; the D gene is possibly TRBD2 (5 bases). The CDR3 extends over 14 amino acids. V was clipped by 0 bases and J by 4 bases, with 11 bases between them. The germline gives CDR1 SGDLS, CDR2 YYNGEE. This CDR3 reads CASSVELEGYEQYF. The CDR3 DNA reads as TGTGCCAGCAGCGTAGAACTTGAGGGTTACGAGCAGTACTTC.

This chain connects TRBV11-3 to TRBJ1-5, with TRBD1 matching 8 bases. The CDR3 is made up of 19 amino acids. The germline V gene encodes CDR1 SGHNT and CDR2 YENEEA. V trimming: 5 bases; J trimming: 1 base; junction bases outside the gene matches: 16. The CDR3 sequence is CASSPSSDRDRTSNQPQHF. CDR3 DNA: TGTGCCAGCAGCCCCTCATCGGACAGGGACCGTACGAGCAATCAGCCCCAGCATTTT.

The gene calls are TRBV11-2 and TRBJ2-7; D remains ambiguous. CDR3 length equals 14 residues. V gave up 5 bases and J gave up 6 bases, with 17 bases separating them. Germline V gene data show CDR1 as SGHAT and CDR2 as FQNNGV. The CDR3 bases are TGTGCCAGCAGCCTCAACCTGGGCCTCCCCGAGCAGTACTTC. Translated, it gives CASSLNLGLPEQYF.

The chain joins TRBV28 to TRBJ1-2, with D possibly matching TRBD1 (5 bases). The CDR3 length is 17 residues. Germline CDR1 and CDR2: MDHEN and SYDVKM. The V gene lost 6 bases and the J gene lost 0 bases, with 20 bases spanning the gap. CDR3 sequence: CASRPRAWATPNYGYTF. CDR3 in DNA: TGTGCCAGCAGGCCCAGGGCCTGGGCCACCCCTAACTATGGCTACACCTTC.

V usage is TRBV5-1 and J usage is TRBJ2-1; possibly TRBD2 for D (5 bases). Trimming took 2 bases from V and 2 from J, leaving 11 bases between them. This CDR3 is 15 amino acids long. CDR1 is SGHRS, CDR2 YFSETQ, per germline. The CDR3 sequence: CASSFEGAPYNEQFF. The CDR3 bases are TGCGCCAGCAGCTTCGAGGGAGCCCCCTACAATGAGCAGTTCTTC.

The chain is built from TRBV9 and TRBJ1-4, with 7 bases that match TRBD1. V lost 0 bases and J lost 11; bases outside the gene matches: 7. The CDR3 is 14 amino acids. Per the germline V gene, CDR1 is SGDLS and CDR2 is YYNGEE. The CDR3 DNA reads TGTGCCAGCAGCGTAGGAGGGGGCCTTGGGAAACTGTTTTTT. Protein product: CASSVGGGLGKLFF.

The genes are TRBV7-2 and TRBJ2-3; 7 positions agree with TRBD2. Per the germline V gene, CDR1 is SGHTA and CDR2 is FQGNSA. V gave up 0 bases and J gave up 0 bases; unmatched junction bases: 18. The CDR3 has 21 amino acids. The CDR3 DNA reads TGTGCCAGCAGCTTAGCCCATATAGAACCTAGCGGTAGCCGAAGCACAGATACGCAGTATTTT. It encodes CASSLAHIEPSGSRSTDTQYF.

The CDR3 loop is CASGDRGDTGELFF. CDR3 nucleotide sequence: TGTGCCAGCGGGGACAGGGGAGACACCGGGGAGCTGTTTTTT. This chain links TRBV13 with TRBJ2-2, with 10 bases that match TRBD1. Trimming took 8 bases from V and 3 from J; bases not matched to a gene: 3. This CDR3 spans 14 amino acids. Germline V gives CDR1 PRHDT, CDR2 FYEKMQ (reference sequence).

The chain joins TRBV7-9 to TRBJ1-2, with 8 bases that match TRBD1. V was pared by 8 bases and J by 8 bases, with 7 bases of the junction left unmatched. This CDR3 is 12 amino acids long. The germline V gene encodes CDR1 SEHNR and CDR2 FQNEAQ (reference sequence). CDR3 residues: CASHPGGVGYTF. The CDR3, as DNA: TGTGCCAGCCATCCAGGGGGCGTCGGCTACACCTTC.

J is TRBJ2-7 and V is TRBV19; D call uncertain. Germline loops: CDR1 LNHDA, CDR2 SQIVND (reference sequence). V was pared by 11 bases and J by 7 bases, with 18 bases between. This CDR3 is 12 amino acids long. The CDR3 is CASAPHPREQYF. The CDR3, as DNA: TGTGCCTCTGCCCCCCATCCTCGGGAGCAGTACTTC. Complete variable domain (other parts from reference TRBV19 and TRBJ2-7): DGGITQSPKYLFRKEGQNVTLSCEQNLNHDAMYWYRQDPGQGLRLIYYSQIVNDFQKGDIAEGYSVSREKKESFPLTVTSAQKNPTAFYLCASAPHPREQYFGPGTRLTVT.

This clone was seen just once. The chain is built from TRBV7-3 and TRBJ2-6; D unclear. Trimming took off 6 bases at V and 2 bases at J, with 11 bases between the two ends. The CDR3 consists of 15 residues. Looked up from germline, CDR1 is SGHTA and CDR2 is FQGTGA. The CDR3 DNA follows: TGTGCCAGCAGTCCCTTAATGGCTGGGGCCAACGTCCTGACTTTC. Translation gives CASSPLMAGANVLTF.

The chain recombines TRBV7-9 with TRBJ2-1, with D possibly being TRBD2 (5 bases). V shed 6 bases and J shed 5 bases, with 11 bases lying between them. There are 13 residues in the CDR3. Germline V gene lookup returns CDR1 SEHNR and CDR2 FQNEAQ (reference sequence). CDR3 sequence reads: CASRFEGDNEQFF. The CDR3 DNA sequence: TGTGCCAGCAGGTTTGAGGGCGACAATGAGCAGTTCTTC.

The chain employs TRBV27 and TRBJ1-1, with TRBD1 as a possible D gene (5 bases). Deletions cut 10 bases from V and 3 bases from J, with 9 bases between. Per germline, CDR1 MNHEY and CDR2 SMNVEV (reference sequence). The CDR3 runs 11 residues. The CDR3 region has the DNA TGTGCCACCGAAGGGGACACTGAAGCTTTCTTT. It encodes CATEGDTEAFF.

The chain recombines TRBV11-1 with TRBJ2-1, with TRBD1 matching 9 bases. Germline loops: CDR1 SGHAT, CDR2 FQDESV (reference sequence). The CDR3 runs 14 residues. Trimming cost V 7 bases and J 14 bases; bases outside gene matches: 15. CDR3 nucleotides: TGTGCCAGCAAGGGACAGGGATTTGTGGGGGGGGAGTTCTTC. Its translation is CASKGQGFVGGEFF.